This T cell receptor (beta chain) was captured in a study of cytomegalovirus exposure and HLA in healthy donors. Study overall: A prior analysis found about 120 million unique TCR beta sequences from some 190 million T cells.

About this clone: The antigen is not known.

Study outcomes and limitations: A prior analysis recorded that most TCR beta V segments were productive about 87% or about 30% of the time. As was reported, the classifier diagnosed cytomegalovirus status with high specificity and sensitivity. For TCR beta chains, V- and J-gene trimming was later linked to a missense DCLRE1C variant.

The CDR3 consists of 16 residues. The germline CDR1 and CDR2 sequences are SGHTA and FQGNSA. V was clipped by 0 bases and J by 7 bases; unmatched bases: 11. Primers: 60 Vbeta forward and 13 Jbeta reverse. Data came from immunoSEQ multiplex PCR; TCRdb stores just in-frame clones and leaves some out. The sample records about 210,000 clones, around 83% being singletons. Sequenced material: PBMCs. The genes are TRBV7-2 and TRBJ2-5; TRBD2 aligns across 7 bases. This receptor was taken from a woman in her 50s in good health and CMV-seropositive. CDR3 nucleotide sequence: TGTGCCAGCAGCTTAGCGCTGATTGGGCGGGAGAGGACCCAGTACTTC. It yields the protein CASSLALIGRERTQYF.